This T cell receptor beta chain was retrieved from a study of control samples from healthy donors and cancer patients. The table came from immunoSEQ multiplex PCR; TCRdb's copy has only in-frame clones and leaves some out. Altogether 51,000 or so clones are present, approximately 80% being singletons, with the ten largest covering roughly 9.1%. The CDR3 is 14 amino acids. Deletions cut 7 bases from V and 4 bases from J, with 11 bases between. Germline V gives CDR1 LGHDT, CDR2 YNNKEL (reference sequence). This sequence originates from a man between 65 and 80 years old in good health. The sample taken for sequencing was blood. The gene calls are TRBV3-1 (or the pseudogene TRBV3-2) and TRBJ1-6, with D hard to call. CDR3 sequence (DNA): TGTGCCAGCAACCAGATCGGGTATAATTCACCCCTCCACTTT. It encodes CASNQIGYNSPLHF.